The clone carrying this T cell receptor beta chain was counted many times. These data come from a study of neurological immune-mediated disorders. MiXCR, run by TCRdb on the 5' RACE reads, gives a single entry per CDR3 protein. The sample comprises approximately 82,000 distinct CDR3 sequences, 14% of which are singletons, and nearly 7% rests with the top ten. This CDR3 contains 15 residues. Germline CDR1 is LGHDT and CDR2 is YNNKEL (reference sequence). The V end was cut by 4 bases, the J end by 2 bases, with 15 bases between. The receptor's source is a woman aged 45-59 years in good health. Sequenced sample: PBMCs. The chain couples TRBV3-1 to TRBJ2-7; tentatively, D is TRBD1 (5 bases). CDR3 in DNA: TGTGCCAGCAGCCTGAGCTCGACAGCGACCTACGAGCAGTACTTC. Translating gives CASSLSSTATYEQYF.